The 26 T cell receptor beta chains presented below share a single source sample, sequenced in a study of breast tumors, draining lymph nodes, adjacent tissues. TCRdb fed the multiplex PCR reads into MiXCR, producing one record per CDR3 protein. The table includes approximately 23,000 distinct CDR3 sequences, 60% to 75% detected once. Input material: tumor-adjacent breast tissue. Source of these receptors: a female donor with breast cancer. Some clones in this sample may be carry-over from other donors' samples.

Relative to its sample, this clonotype is medium-sized (0.01 to 0.1%). The CDR3 DNA reads TGTGCCAGCAGCCCCGGGACAGGGGTGTCTTATGAGCAGTTCTTC. Translated: CASSPGTGVSYEQFF. This sequence joins TRBV7-9 and TRBJ2-1; 10 positions agree with TRBD1. The CDR3 contains 15 residues. The trim removed 5 bases at V and 8 bases at J, leaving 9 bases unmatched. CDR1 is SEHNR and CDR2 is FQNEAQ in the germline V gene (reference sequence). The full variable domain, with the rest looked up from reference TRBV7-9 and TRBJ2-1, is DTGVSQNPRHKITKRGQNVTFRCDPISEHNRLYWYRQTLGQGPEFLTYFQNEAQLEKSRLLSDRFSAERPKGSFSTLEIQRTEQGDSAMYLCASSPGTGVSYEQFFGPGTRLTVL.

The table lists this clonotype with a few counts. This sequence joins TRBV18 and TRBJ1-4; no firm D call. The CDR3 runs to 14 residues. Germline CDR1 reads KGHSH; CDR2 reads LQKENI. V lost 4 bases and J lost 8, with 14 bases in between. In nucleotides, the CDR3 is TGTGCCAGCTCACACCCCCGGAGGCGGGAAAAACTGTTTTTT. It codes for CASSHPRRREKLFF. Full variable domain (remainder filled in from reference TRBV18 and TRBJ1-4): NAGVMQNPRHLVRRRGQEARLRCSPMKGHSHVYWYRQLPEEGLKFMVYLQKENIIDESGMPKERFSAEFPKEGPSILRIQQVVRGDSAAYFCASSHPRRREKLFFGSGTQLSVL.

The chain has TRBV20-1 and TRBJ2-3; 9 positions agree with TRBD1. Looked up from germline, CDR1 is DFQATT and CDR2 is SNEGSKA (reference sequence). The CDR3 runs 13 residues. The trim removed 5 bases at V and 3 bases at J, leaving 3 bases unmatched. In DNA form, the CDR3 reads TGCAGTGCTCGGGACAGGGTAACAGATACGCAGTATTTT. Encoded protein: CSARDRVTDTQYF.

This chain connects TRBV5-6 to TRBJ2-7; 11 bases are a match to TRBD1. CDR3 size: 14 residues. The J segment lost 3 bases and the V segment lost 2 bases, leaving 1 base of the junction unmatched. Per germline, CDR1 SGHDT and CDR2 YYEEEE. The CDR3 sequence: CASSFGTGGYEQYF. For the CDR3, the DNA is TGTGCCAGCAGCTTTGGGACAGGGGGCTACGAGCAGTACTTC.

The sample holds one count of this clonotype. The chain has TRBV28 and TRBJ2-7; D remains ambiguous. The V end was cut by 1 base, the J end by 2 bases, with 6 bases between. Looked up from germline, CDR1 is MDHEN and CDR2 is SYDVKM. The CDR3 is 13 residues long. The CDR3 nucleotides are TGTGCCAGCAGTTTATCTCGGCCCTACGAGCAGTACTTC. Translated, it gives CASSLSRPYEQYF.

The chain recombines TRBV11-2 with TRBJ1-3; no reliable D call. The CDR3 extends over 14 amino acids. V lost 1 base to trimming and J lost 4 bases, with 8 bases between them. Germline V lookup: CDR1 SGHAT, CDR2 FQNNGV. The CDR3 loop reads CASSLGVAGNTIYF. CDR3 bases: TGTGCCAGCAGCTTAGGGGTTGCCGGAAACACCATATATTTT.

The chain has TRBV6-1 and TRBJ2-7; 8 nucleotides agree with TRBD2. Per the germline V gene, CDR1 is MNHNS and CDR2 is SASEGT. CDR3 length: 14 amino acids. The junction had 9 bases not matched to a gene; V was cut back by 6 bases and J by 5 bases. The CDR3 spells CASRRSGSIHEQYF. The CDR3 nucleotides read TGTGCCAGCAGGAGGAGCGGGAGTATCCACGAGCAGTACTTC.

By frequency in the sample, this clonotype is medium-sized. V and J are TRBV15 and TRBJ2-2; tentatively, D is TRBD1 (5 bases). The ends were cut back, 4 bases at V and 2 bases at J, with 11 bases in the middle. This CDR3 comprises 15 residues. Germline values: CDR1 LNHNV, CDR2 YYDKDF (reference sequence). This chain's CDR3 is CATSKRQPNTGELFF. Written as DNA, the CDR3 is TGTGCCACCAGCAAGCGACAGCCCAACACCGGGGAGCTGTTTTTT.

This clonotype is classed as medium-sized. This chain joins TRBV2 and TRBJ2-7; TRBD1 or TRBD2 may be the D gene (5 bases each). V gave up 7 bases and J gave up 3 bases, with 13 bases separating them. This CDR3 contains 13 residues. Looked up from germline, CDR1 is SNHLY and CDR2 is FYNNEI. The CDR3 spells CASNWDGYYEQYF. The CDR3 DNA sequence: TGTGCCAGCAATTGGGACGGATACTACGAGCAGTACTTC.

The chain joins TRBV20-1 to TRBJ1-2; no clear D gene. The V and J ends lost 3 bases and 4 bases respectively, with 12 bases between them. The CDR3 has 13 residues. Germline values: CDR1 DFQATT, CDR2 SNEGSKA (reference sequence). The chain's CDR3 is CSARRDPIYGYTF. The CDR3 nucleotides are TGCAGTGCTAGGAGAGACCCAATCTATGGCTACACCTTC.

The CDR3 DNA reads TGTGCCATCAGTTCAGCGGGAGGGAGCACAGATACGCAGTATTTT. Its protein is CAISSAGGSTDTQYF. This chain connects TRBV10-3 to TRBJ2-3; 10 positions agree with TRBD2. The CDR3 is made up of 15 amino acids. Germline V gene sequence: CDR1 ENHRY, CDR2 SYGVKD. The junction had 2 bases not matched to a gene; V was cut back by 5 bases and J by 0 bases.

The V gene is TRBV7-3, the J gene TRBJ2-3; D gene ambiguous. Trimming took off 6 bases at V and 2 bases at J, with 9 bases between the two ends. This CDR3 is 13 amino acids long. Germline V gives CDR1 SGHTA, CDR2 FQGTGA. The CDR3 loop reads CASSLGFTDTQYF. The CDR3 bases are TGTGCCAGCAGTTTAGGATTCACAGATACGCAGTATTTT.

Many counts were recorded for this clonotype. The chain carries TRBV19 and TRBJ2-1; 10 nucleotides align to TRBD2. After removal of 7 bases from V and 7 bases from J, the junction contained 7 bases not matched to a gene. Germline-derived CDR1 and CDR2 are LNHDA and SQIVND (reference sequence). The CDR3 contains 14 residues. Here the CDR3 DNA reads TGTGCCAGTAAGGAGCGGGGGGGGTTGAATGAGCAGTTCTTC. It translates to CASKERGGLNEQFF.

The chain has TRBV7-2 and TRBJ2-3, with 12 positions matching TRBD2. There are 15 residues in the CDR3. After removal of 5 bases from V and 8 bases from J, the junction contained 8 bases not matched to a gene. Germline CDR1 SGHTA, CDR2 FQGNSA. CDR3 in DNA: TGTGCCAGCAGCCCAAGACTAGCGGGGGTCCCTACGCAGTATTTT. Translation gives CASSPRLAGVPTQYF.

The J gene is TRBJ1-6, the V gene TRBV6-1; 11 bases align to TRBD1. This CDR3 has 14 residues. V shed 6 bases and J 10 bases; nucleotides not matched to a gene: 5. Germline V gives CDR1 MNHNS, CDR2 SASEGT. DNA for the CDR3: TGTGCCAGCAGCCCGGGACAGGGGGAATCACCCCTCCACTTT. Its translation is CASSPGQGESPLHF.

This chain joins TRBV12-3 or TRBV12-4 and TRBJ2-7, with 8 bases that match TRBD1. This CDR3 region has 12 residues. The ends lost 6 bases at V and 2 bases at J; junction bases unmatched: 0. CDR3 region: CASRGQAYEQYF. The CDR3 DNA follows: TGTGCCAGCAGGGGACAGGCCTACGAGCAGTACTTC.

The V gene is TRBV9, the J gene TRBJ2-7; no reliable D call. Germline CDR1 is SGDLS and CDR2 is YYNGEE. The ends were cut back, 0 bases at V and 4 bases at J, with 14 bases in the middle. This CDR3 has 15 amino acids. The CDR3 loop reads CASSVAVAPVYEQYF. For the CDR3, the DNA is TGTGCCAGCAGCGTAGCGGTAGCACCGGTATACGAGCAGTACTTC.

This clonotype has only one observation. This sequence joins TRBV27 and TRBJ2-1, with 14 positions matching TRBD2. The CDR3 extends over 16 amino acids. Per germline, CDR1 MNHEY and CDR2 SMNVEV (reference sequence). V trimming: 5 bases; J trimming: 9 bases; junction bases outside the gene matches: 9. The CDR3 spells CASSDGTSGSLFEQFF. In DNA, the CDR3 is TGTGCCAGCAGTGATGGGACTAGCGGGAGTTTATTTGAGCAGTTCTTC.

The V gene is TRBV11-2, the J gene TRBJ2-1; D is unresolved. The germline V gene has CDR1 SGHAT and CDR2 FQNNGV. The ends were cut back, 0 bases at V and 4 bases at J, with 10 bases in the middle. This CDR3 is built from 15 residues. CDR3: CASSLDLGQYNEQFF. The CDR3 nucleotides are TGTGCCAGCAGCTTAGATCTCGGGCAGTACAATGAGCAGTTCTTC.

The rearrangement joins TRBV10-2 to TRBJ2-3, with TRBD2 identical over 7 bases. CDR3 size: 14 residues. Germline CDR1 reads WSHSY; CDR2 reads SAAADI. The V segment lost 8 bases and the J segment 4 bases; nucleotides outside the gene matches: 9. For the CDR3, the DNA is TGCGCCAGCTTAGCGGGCGGGGCCGCAGATACGCAGTATTTT. Protein sequence: CASLAGGAADTQYF.

This clonotype occurred many times. The genes are TRBV12-3 or TRBV12-4 and TRBJ1-4, with D possibly matching TRBD1 (5 bases). Trimming left V 2 bases short and J 0 bases short, with 10 bases between. This CDR3 has 16 amino acids. CDR3 loop: CASSLWTLATNEKLFF. The DNA of the CDR3 is TGTGCCAGCAGTTTATGGACACTTGCAACTAATGAAAAACTGTTTTTT.

This clonotype is labeled as medium-sized (0.01 to 0.1%). The chain joins TRBV10-3 to TRBJ1-2, with D unclear. V lost 5 bases, J lost 4 bases, and 8 bases lay in between. The CDR3 runs 12 residues. Germline loops: CDR1 ENHRY, CDR2 SYGVKD. CDR3 residues: CAISQDGYGYTF. As DNA, the CDR3 is TGTGCCATCAGTCAGGACGGCTATGGCTACACCTTC.

As for this clonotype: Germline is not matched at one junction end, which may reflect a read error. The rearrangement links TRBV12-3 or TRBV12-4 to TRBJ2-7; 11 bases align to TRBD2. The CDR3 spans 12 residues. CDR3 DNA sequence: TGTGCCAGCAGAGCCGGGACTAGCGGCGTCCGTTTC. Its translation is CASRAGTSGVRF.

There are a few counts of this clonotype. The V gene is TRBV20-1, the J gene TRBJ1-6, with 10 bases lining up with TRBD1. Germline V lookup: CDR1 DFQATT, CDR2 SNEGSKA (reference sequence). The length of the CDR3 is 15 residues. V lost 5 bases and J lost 6; bases outside the gene matches: 7. CDR3 protein: CSAPLRDRGNSPLHF. CDR3 nucleotide sequence: TGCAGTGCTCCTCTTCGGGACAGGGGTAATTCACCCCTCCACTTT.

V gene TRBV6-1 combines with J gene TRBJ1-4, with a weak D call TRBD1 (6 bases). CDR1 and CDR2 (germline): MNHNS, SASEGT. Trimming removed 7 bases at V and 6 bases at J, with 15 bases between. The CDR3 runs to 14 residues. Here the CDR3 DNA reads TGTGCCAGCAAAGAAGGGGGGTCTGATGAAAAACTGTTTTTT. It translates to CASKEGGSDEKLFF.

The rearrangement links TRBV9 to TRBJ1-4; D perhaps matches TRBD1 (5 bases). V was pared by 4 bases and J by 12 bases, with 16 bases between. The CDR3 contains 13 residues. Germline assignment: CDR1 SGDLS and CDR2 YYNGEE. CDR3 sequence (DNA): TGTGCCAGCAGCCCCCAAGACAGTTCAGAACTGTTTTTT. Translation gives CASSPQDSSELFF.